One sample yielded the 15 T cell receptor beta chains listed below, sequenced in a study of vaccination and CD4 T cells after COVID-19. Their cognate antigens are unknown. Sequencing of DNA taken from cultured CD4+ T cells relied on the Oncomine TCR Beta short-read assay. TCRdb re-analysed the PCR reads in MiXCR, keeping a single row per CDR3 protein. Of roughly 20,000 distinct CDR3 sequences detected, more than 50% appear once; the ten largest clones hold more than 8.5%. Treatment indicated: roughly 11-day PBMC culture with coronavirus spike peptide pools or control peptides (ViraFEST assay). The sample consisted of CD4+ T cells from blood, cultured in vitro. The receptors come from a human donor who had recovered from COVID-19.

This chain uses TRBV12-3 or TRBV12-4 with TRBJ1-2; the match to TRBD1 covers 7 bases. The V and J ends lost 6 bases and 4 bases, in that order; junction bases with no gene match: 5. The CDR3 totals 13 residues. Here the CDR3 DNA reads TGTGCCAGCAGGGGGACAGACCTCTATGGCTACACCTTC. Its translation: CASRGTDLYGYTF.

The CDR3 spells CASSLVGRAYEQYF. In nucleotides, the CDR3 is TGTGCCAGCAGCTTGGTGGGCAGGGCCTACGAGCAGTACTTC. The J gene is TRBJ2-7, the V gene TRBV11-1; tentatively, D is TRBD1 (5 bases). Trimming removed 3 bases from V and 2 bases from J, with 11 bases in between. This CDR3 comprises 14 residues. Germline lookup yields CDR1 SGHAT and CDR2 FQDESV (reference sequence).

This clonotype was counted a single time. The chain joins TRBV20-1 to TRBJ2-3; unclear D gene. V was trimmed by 6 bases and J by 5 bases, leaving 0 bases between them. The V gene's germline CDR1 is DFQATT and CDR2 SNEGSKA (reference sequence). The length of the CDR3 is 8 residues. In nucleotides, the CDR3 is TGCAGTGCAGATACGCAGTATTTT. It codes for CSADTQYF.

This clonotype turned up a few times. The CDR3 DNA follows: TGTGCCAGCAGTTTGAACCGGGATAGCAATCAGCCCCAGCATTTT. It codes for CASSLNRDSNQPQHF. The V gene is TRBV27, the J gene TRBJ1-5; D is undetermined. Germline lookup yields CDR1 MNHEY and CDR2 SMNVEV (reference sequence). The CDR3 has 15 residues. Trimming took off 3 bases at V and 0 bases at J, with 9 bases between the two ends.

The chain is built from TRBV20-1 and TRBJ2-1, with 7 bases lining up with TRBD2. Germline lookup yields CDR1 DFQATT and CDR2 SNEGSKA (reference sequence). The CDR3 loop spans 14 amino acids. Trimming took 0 bases from V and 8 from J; bases not matched to a gene: 7. Here the CDR3 DNA reads TGCAGTGCTAGAGATTCGGGGGGAGTATATGAGCAGTTCTTC. It specifies CSARDSGGVYEQFF.

The V and J genes are TRBV6-1 and TRBJ1-2; tentative D call: TRBD1 (6 bases). CDR3 length equals 13 residues. Germline values: CDR1 MNHNS, CDR2 SASEGT. Trimming took off 11 bases at V and 7 bases at J, with 20 bases between the two ends. The CDR3 DNA sequence: TGTGCCGCCCGGGGGGCGCAGACAGTTGGCTACACCTTC. Its translation: CAARGAQTVGYTF.

V is TRBV30 and J is TRBJ1-2; 8 nucleotides agree with TRBD1. V lost 1 base and J lost 4; bases outside the gene matches: 2. The CDR3 length is 13 residues. Germline V gene sequence: CDR1 GTSNPN, CDR2 SVGIG (reference sequence). The CDR3 here is CAWSGDRSYGYTF. CDR3 nucleotides: TGTGCCTGGAGTGGGGACAGGTCCTATGGCTACACCTTC.

This CDR3 reads CASSYPPGTQYF. The CDR3 DNA is TGTGCCAGCAGTTACCCGCCGGGGACCCAGTACTTC. This chain uses TRBV6-2 or TRBV6-3 with TRBJ2-5; D unresolved. The CDR3 consists of 12 residues. Trimming stripped 2 bases from V and 7 bases from J, with 8 bases between. The germline V gene encodes CDR1 MNHEY and CDR2 SVGEGT.

CDR3 in amino acids: CASSRRGGEQYF. The CDR3 coding sequence is TGTGCCAGCAGCCGGCGGGGGGGCGAGCAGTACTTC. The chain links TRBV7-9 to TRBJ2-7, with TRBD2 matching 9 bases. Germline V gives CDR1 SEHNR, CDR2 FQNEAQ (reference sequence). The CDR3 has 12 residues. V lost 5 bases, J lost 6 bases, and 2 bases stayed unmatched.

The chain joins TRBV7-2 to TRBJ2-7; no firm D call. The CDR3 extends over 14 amino acids. Germline assignment: CDR1 SGHTA and CDR2 FQGNSA. Trimming removed 5 bases from V and 3 bases from J, with 14 bases in between. CDR3 DNA sequence: TGTGCCAGCAGCCTAAGATGGGGAATCTACGAGCAGTACTTC. This codes for CASSLRWGIYEQYF. Combining the CDR3 with reference TRBV7-2 and TRBJ2-7 gives the whole variable domain GAGVSQSPSNKVTEKGKDVELRCDPISGHTALYWYRQSLGQGLEFLIYFQGNSAPDKSGLPSDRFSAERTGGSVSTLTIQRTQQEDSAVYLCASSLRWGIYEQYFGPGTRLTVT.

The chain has TRBV6-1 and TRBJ2-1; TRBD1 might be the D (5 bases). V was trimmed by 7 bases and J by 5 bases, leaving 15 bases between them. Germline CDR1 reads MNHNS; CDR2 reads SASEGT. This CDR3 region has 14 residues. CDR3 loop: CASTGAPLHNEQFF. CDR3 in DNA: TGTGCCAGCACTGGGGCTCCTCTACACAATGAGCAGTTCTTC.

This clonotype was seen just once. The rearrangement links TRBV6-1 to TRBJ1-2; D is unresolved. Germline V gene sequence: CDR1 MNHNS, CDR2 SASEGT. The CDR3 contains 14 residues. V was trimmed by 3 bases and J by 7 bases, leaving 15 bases between them. CDR3 sequence reads: CASSESVAAIGYTF. The CDR3 region has the DNA TGTGCCAGCAGTGAGAGCGTGGCCGCGATTGGCTACACCTTC.

A few counts support this clonotype. This sequence joins TRBV4-1 and TRBJ1-1; D gene unclear. CDR1 MGHRA and CDR2 YSYEKL come from the germline V gene. The V and J ends lost 2 bases and 2 bases respectively, with 12 bases between them. The length of the CDR3 is 15 residues. The chain's CDR3 is CASSQPRRGNTEAFF. The CDR3 DNA sequence: TGCGCCAGCAGCCAACCCCGGAGAGGCAACACTGAAGCTTTCTTT.

This clonotype was seen only a few times. The chain recombines TRBV7-2 with TRBJ2-5, with TRBD2 identical over 10 bases. The ends lost 5 bases at V and 5 bases at J; junction bases unmatched: 11. CDR3 length: 16 amino acids. Per the germline V gene, CDR1 is SGHTA and CDR2 is FQGNSA. CDR3 sequence reads: CASSLTPAGGEETQYF. The CDR3 DNA follows: TGTGCCAGCAGCCTTACCCCAGCGGGAGGGGAGGAGACCCAGTACTTC.

The V gene is TRBV10-1, the J gene TRBJ1-1, with unresolved D. The CDR3 contains 16 residues. In germline, CDR1 is WNHNN, CDR2 SYGVQD (reference sequence). CDR3 sequence: CAPLLVSRDPNTEAFF. The DNA of the CDR3 is TGCGCGCCCTTACTGGTTTCGAGGGATCCGAACACTGAAGCTTTCTTT.